This TCR beta chain was sequenced in a study of metastatic and nonmetastatic thyroid tumors. Each patient went into thyroid surgery without having received any treatment. Only a few counts were recorded for this clone. TCRdb re-processed the PCR reads through MiXCR. The sample gives about 19,000 clones, more than 20% of which show up once; about 3.3% is in the top ten. This TCR was recovered from a male donor with papillary thyroid cancer or a benign thyroid nodule (not recorded which). Some clones in this sample may be carry-over from other donors' samples. Specimen: blood.

CDR3 nucleotides: TGTGCCAGCAGTCTTCCGGGGGGACAACCCCAGTCTGGGGCCAACGTCCTGACTTTC. This translates into CASSLPGGQPQSGANVLTF. The gene calls are TRBV6-2 or TRBV6-3 and TRBJ2-6; TRBD2 might be the D (7 bases). The V gene lost 5 bases and the J gene lost 1 base, with 21 bases spanning the gap. The CDR3 is made up of 19 amino acids. The germline V gene has CDR1 MNHEY and CDR2 SVGEGT.